Shown below are 26 T cell receptor beta chains from a single sample sequenced in a study of identical twins. Each CDR3 protein gets one entry after TCRdb re-called the 5' RACE reads with MiXCR. The table shows roughly 260,000 distinct CDR3 sequences, with roughly 7.5% occurring only once. Another study also made use of these data, one on yellow fever vaccine responses in identical twins.

The sample was CD8+ T cells sorted from blood. The receptors were sampled from a woman aged 18-29 years in good health.

The chain couples TRBV7-8 to TRBJ2-1; 8 bases match TRBD2. Germline V lookup: CDR1 SGHVS, CDR2 FQNEAQ. V gave up 5 bases and J gave up 15 bases; unmatched junction bases: 15. CDR3 length: 14 amino acids. The CDR3 DNA reads TGTGCCAGCAGCCCGGGACTAGAACCGGCCTGGCCGTTCTTC. It encodes CASSPGLEPAWPFF.

This clonotype was recorded a few times. The chain is built from TRBV14 and TRBJ2-7, with TRBD1 as a possible D gene (5 bases). The CDR3 is 16 residues long. Trimming shortened V by 0 bases and J by 3 bases, and 15 bases separated the two germline ends. The germline gives CDR1 SGHDN, CDR2 FVKESK. This chain's CDR3 is CASSQETPGYDYEQYF. CDR3 in DNA: TGTGCCAGCAGCCAAGAAACACCAGGGTATGACTACGAGCAGTACTTC.

There are many counts of this clonotype. This chain links TRBV4-1 with TRBJ2-1; 10 bases line up with TRBD2. With 5 bases clipped from V and 8 bases from J, the junction kept 6 bases outside the gene matches. The CDR3 totals 14 residues. The germline V gene encodes CDR1 MGHRA and CDR2 YSYEKL. CDR3 residues: CASSWSSGSDEQFF. CDR3 nucleotide sequence: TGCGCCAGCAGCTGGTCTAGCGGGAGCGATGAGCAGTTCTTC.

The V and J genes are TRBV24-1 and TRBJ2-3; 9 bases line up with TRBD1. The J segment lost 0 bases and the V segment lost 0 bases, leaving 6 bases of the junction unmatched. The germline CDR1 and CDR2 sequences are KGHDR and SFDVKD. CDR3 length: 18 amino acids. The CDR3 nucleotides read TGTGCCACCAGTGATTTGCGGGGACAGGGAGTTAGCACAGATACGCAGTATTTT. Translating gives CATSDLRGQGVSTDTQYF.

Many counts were recorded for this clonotype. This chain links TRBV12-3 or TRBV12-4 with TRBJ2-3; D uncertain. The V gene lost 4 bases and the J gene lost 9 bases, with 11 bases spanning the gap. CDR3 size: 12 residues. The CDR3 sequence is CASSSTPPTQYF. CDR3 DNA: TGTGCCAGCAGTTCTACACCTCCAACGCAGTATTTT.

V and J are TRBV20-1 and TRBJ2-1, with TRBD2 matching over 8 bases. Per germline, CDR1 DFQATT and CDR2 SNEGSKA (reference sequence). The V segment lost 1 base and the J segment 4 bases; nucleotides outside the gene matches: 6. The CDR3 is 15 residues long. For the CDR3, the DNA is TGCAGTGCTAGAGCCTACGGGGGGGGATACAATGAGCAGTTCTTC. Its translation is CSARAYGGGYNEQFF.

This clonotype appeared a few times. The chain is built from TRBV7-6 and TRBJ1-1; D remains unclear. Germline CDR1 SGHVS, CDR2 FNYEAQ. This CDR3 contains 13 residues. The V end was cut by 0 bases, the J end by 5 bases, with 7 bases between. For the CDR3, the DNA is TGTGCCAGCAGCTTAGCTCTTCGGACTGAAGCTTTCTTT. Its translation: CASSLALRTEAFF.

The gene calls are TRBV15 and TRBJ2-3; 8 nucleotides align to TRBD2. The junction had 4 bases not matched to a gene; V was cut back by 3 bases and J by 2 bases. Germline V lookup: CDR1 LNHNV, CDR2 YYDKDF (reference sequence). The CDR3 is 15 amino acids. The CDR3 DNA follows: TGTGCCACCAGCAGTATTAGCGGGGTCACAGATACGCAGTATTTT. It codes for CATSSISGVTDTQYF.

The table lists this clonotype with many counts. The genes are TRBV3-1 and TRBJ2-1, with D possibly being TRBD2 (6 bases). Germline loops: CDR1 LGHDT, CDR2 YNNKEL (reference sequence). V was pared by 4 bases and J by 2 bases, with 15 bases between. CDR3 length equals 16 residues. The CDR3 region has the DNA TGTGCCAGCAGCCCCGGGACTTCTTTCGCCTACAATGAGCAGTTCTTC. It specifies CASSPGTSFAYNEQFF.

The chain combines TRBV6-1 with TRBJ2-7; 11 nucleotides match TRBD2. The junction had 7 bases not matched to a gene; V was cut back by 4 bases and J by 5 bases. The germline V gene has CDR1 MNHNS and CDR2 SASEGT. The CDR3 consists of 15 residues. The CDR3, as DNA: TGTGCCAGCAGTGGTCTAGCGGGAGGCGGCGACGAGCAGTACTTC. It is translated as CASSGLAGGGDEQYF.

Only a few counts were recorded for this clonotype. This rearrangement joins TRBV20-1 to TRBJ2-4; tentatively, D is TRBD2 (6 bases). The CDR3 extends over 16 amino acids. Germline V gene data show CDR1 as DFQATT and CDR2 as SNEGSKA (reference sequence). V was shortened by 6 bases and J by 0 bases, with 18 bases between the two germline ends. This chain's CDR3 is CSATSWGRQAKNIQYF. In DNA, the CDR3 is TGCAGTGCCACGAGTTGGGGGAGGCAAGCCAAAAACATTCAGTACTTC.

The rearrangement joins TRBV6-4 to TRBJ2-3, with D unresolved. Trimming pared 0 bases from V and 0 bases from J, leaving 10 bases between. The germline V gene has CDR1 MRHNA and CDR2 SNTAGT. CDR3 length: 16 residues. The CDR3 DNA reads TGTGCCAGCAGTGACTCGTTGACGTCTAGCACAGATACGCAGTATTTT. Translation: CASSDSLTSSTDTQYF.

The rearrangement links TRBV6-1 to TRBJ2-1; TRBD1 is a possible D gene (5 bases). Germline CDR1 reads MNHNS; CDR2 reads SASEGT. V lost 3 bases and J lost 8, with 17 bases in between. This CDR3 spans 15 amino acids. This CDR3 is CASSDRALVWDEQFF. The CDR3 coding sequence is TGTGCCAGCAGTGACAGGGCATTGGTTTGGGATGAGCAGTTCTTC.

The J gene is TRBJ2-1, the V gene TRBV11-3, with TRBD2 identical over 9 bases. The germline V gene has CDR1 SGHNT and CDR2 YENEEA. Unmatched junction bases numbered 12, after V lost 5 bases and J lost 4 bases. This CDR3 region has 17 residues. For the CDR3, the DNA is TGTGCCAGCAGCGATCCCCGATGGCTAGCGGGATACAATGAGCAGTTCTTC. Protein sequence: CASSDPRWLAGYNEQFF.

V usage is TRBV12-3 or TRBV12-4 and J usage is TRBJ2-1, with TRBD2 matching 10 bases. This CDR3 spans 16 amino acids. Trimming removed 5 bases from V and 7 bases from J; junction bases left unmatched: 11. As DNA, the CDR3 is TGTGCCAGCAGTCCGGCCCTAGCGGGAGTGCGGAATGAGCAGTTCTTC. Residues: CASSPALAGVRNEQFF.

This clonotype was picked up many times. V is TRBV12-3 or TRBV12-4 and J is TRBJ2-1; 7 bases fit TRBD2. The junction had 7 bases not matched to a gene; V was cut back by 2 bases and J by 6 bases. The CDR3 length is 15 residues. The CDR3 bases are TGTGCCAGCAGTTTACCAGGGCTAGCGGCCAATGAGCAGTTCTTC. Translation gives CASSLPGLAANEQFF.

This clonotype has at least ten counts. The rearrangement joins TRBV11-3 to TRBJ1-4, with D possibly matching TRBD1 (6 bases). The germline V gene encodes CDR1 SGHNT and CDR2 YENEEA. The V and J ends lost 9 bases and 4 bases respectively, with 18 bases between them. The CDR3 covers 15 residues. DNA of the CDR3: TGTGCCAGTGGCGCCGGGACATCTATTAATGAAAAACTGTTTTTT. Its translation is CASGAGTSINEKLFF.

The genes are TRBV10-3 and TRBJ2-5; no reliable D call. The CDR3 has 14 amino acids. The ends were cut back, 2 bases at V and 2 bases at J, with 9 bases in the middle. The V gene's germline CDR1 is ENHRY and CDR2 SYGVKD. CDR3 coding DNA: TGTGCCATCAGTGAGCGCGGCCGGCAAGAGACCCAGTACTTC. Amino acids: CAISERGRQETQYF.

In this sample, this clonotype turned up a few times. The V and J genes are TRBV5-1 and TRBJ2-1; possible D gene TRBD1, 7 bases. Germline lookup yields CDR1 SGHRS and CDR2 YFSETQ. Trimming left V 0 bases short and J 2 bases short, with 15 bases between. This CDR3 spans 17 amino acids. In DNA form, the CDR3 reads TGCGCCAGCAGCTTGGATTCCCCAGGGGGGACCTACAATGAGCAGTTCTTC. It is translated as CASSLDSPGGTYNEQFF.

This clonotype has ten or more counts. V usage is TRBV7-9 and J usage is TRBJ2-7; D is perhaps TRBD1 (6 bases). Germline V gives CDR1 SEHNR, CDR2 FQNEAQ (reference sequence). Trimming pared 4 bases from V and 2 bases from J, leaving 15 bases between. CDR3 length: 15 residues. The CDR3 loop reads CASSSTGSNTYEQYF. The CDR3 nucleotides read TGTGCCAGCAGCTCGACAGGTTCTAATACCTACGAGCAGTACTTC.

The chain employs TRBV6-1 and TRBJ2-6; D gene uncertain. Germline V lookup: CDR1 MNHNS, CDR2 SASEGT. CDR3 length: 14 residues. V was clipped by 6 bases and J by 1 base, with 7 bases between them. Here the CDR3 DNA reads TGTGCCAGCAGCCGCGAATCTGGGGCCAACGTCCTGACTTTC. Its protein product is CASSRESGANVLTF.

J is TRBJ2-5 and V is TRBV27; TRBD1 matches 7 bases. V gave up 5 bases and J gave up 2 bases; unmatched junction bases: 5. CDR1 MNHEY and CDR2 SMNVEV come from the germline V gene (reference sequence). The CDR3 spans 14 residues. The CDR3 coding sequence is TGTGCCAGCAGTCCGAGGGACAGACAAGAGACCCAGTACTTC. Protein: CASSPRDRQETQYF.

In this sample, this clonotype turned up a few times. The V gene is TRBV28, the J gene TRBJ2-2; D gene uncertain. Germline-derived CDR1 and CDR2 are MDHEN and SYDVKM. The CDR3 runs to 18 residues. Deletions cut 2 bases from V and 0 bases from J, with 16 bases between. CDR3 DNA: TGTGCCAGCAGTTTAGCCTCAGTGCCACAGACGAACACCGGGGAGCTGTTTTTT. Translated, it gives CASSLASVPQTNTGELFF.

This chain joins TRBV4-1 and TRBJ2-7, with 10 bases identical to TRBD1. Per the germline V gene, CDR1 is MGHRA and CDR2 is YSYEKL. The CDR3 totals 15 residues. V dropped 1 base and J dropped 2; count of bases not matched to a gene: 2. CDR3 loop: CASSQAGTGAYEQYF. In DNA form, the CDR3 reads TGCGCCAGCAGCCAAGCCGGGACAGGGGCCTACGAGCAGTACTTC.

This clonotype was observed at least ten times. The chain links TRBV27 to TRBJ2-7, with 13 bases identical to TRBD2. Germline values: CDR1 MNHEY, CDR2 SMNVEV (reference sequence). V was clipped by 5 bases and J by 5 bases; unmatched bases: 6. This CDR3 is 15 amino acids long. CDR3 DNA sequence: TGTGCCAGCAGTGCGCCGGGACTAGCGGGAAACGAGCAGTACTTC. The encoded protein is CASSAPGLAGNEQYF.

This clonotype was seen at least ten times. The chain has TRBV28 and TRBJ2-7; D ambiguous. V was shortened by 5 bases and J by 0 bases, with 17 bases between the two germline ends. The germline gives CDR1 MDHEN, CDR2 SYDVKM. The CDR3 is 16 residues long. CDR3 amino acids: CASSLSNAGPSYEQYF. In DNA form, the CDR3 reads TGTGCCAGCAGTCTCTCGAACGCAGGACCCTCCTACGAGCAGTACTTC.